The entry that follows covers one TCR beta chain sequence. The germline gives CDR1 SNHLY, CDR2 FYNNEI. V was pared by 6 bases and J by 5 bases, with 5 bases between. This CDR3 contains 10 residues. This sample stems from a study of blood T cell repertoires in COVID-19. Study context: The samples span acute and convalescent COVID-19 from the United States, Italy and Spain. In each case, the material was cDNA or gDNA derived from T cells, B-cell-depleted T cells, or PBMCs.

In the source study's methods: For nucleated cells, counts were estimated from reference gene primer amplification. Assay used: immunoSEQ multiplex PCR; TCRdb lists only in-frame clones, some missing. Clone size and V and J calls were adopted from that table, with D and trimming inferred from the DNA. The sample carries 250,000 to 300,000 clones, 86% recorded once. Input material: peripheral blood. J is TRBJ2-7 and V is TRBV2; D unclear. The clonotype comes from a man between 18 and 29 years old with active or convalescent COVID-19. The CDR3 loop reads CASSRDEQYF. The CDR3 DNA sequence: TGTGCCAGCAGCCGGGACGAGCAGTACTTC.